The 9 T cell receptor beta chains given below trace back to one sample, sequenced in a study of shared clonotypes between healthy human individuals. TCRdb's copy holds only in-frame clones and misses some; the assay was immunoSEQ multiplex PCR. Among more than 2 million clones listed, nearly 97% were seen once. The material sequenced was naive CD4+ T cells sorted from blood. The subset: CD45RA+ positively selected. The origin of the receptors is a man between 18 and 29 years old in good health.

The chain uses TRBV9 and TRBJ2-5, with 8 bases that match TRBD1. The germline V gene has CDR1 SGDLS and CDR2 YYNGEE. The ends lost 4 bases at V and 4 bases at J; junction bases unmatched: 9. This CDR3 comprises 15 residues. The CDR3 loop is CASSHFQGAGETQYF. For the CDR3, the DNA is TGTGCCAGCAGCCATTTTCAGGGGGCAGGAGAGACCCAGTACTTC.

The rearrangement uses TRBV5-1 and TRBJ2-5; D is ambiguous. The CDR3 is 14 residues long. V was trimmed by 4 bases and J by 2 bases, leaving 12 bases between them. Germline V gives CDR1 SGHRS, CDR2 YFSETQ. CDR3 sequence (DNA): TGCGCCAGCAGCCCCGGAGAGGCTCAAGAGACCCAGTACTTC. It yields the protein CASSPGEAQETQYF.

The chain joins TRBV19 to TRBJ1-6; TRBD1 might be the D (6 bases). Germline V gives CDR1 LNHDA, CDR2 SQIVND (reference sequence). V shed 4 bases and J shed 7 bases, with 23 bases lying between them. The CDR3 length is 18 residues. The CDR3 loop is CASSSPAGAGLSNSPLHF. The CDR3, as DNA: TGTGCCAGTAGTAGCCCGGCAGGGGCCGGTCTTTCCAATTCACCCCTCCACTTT.

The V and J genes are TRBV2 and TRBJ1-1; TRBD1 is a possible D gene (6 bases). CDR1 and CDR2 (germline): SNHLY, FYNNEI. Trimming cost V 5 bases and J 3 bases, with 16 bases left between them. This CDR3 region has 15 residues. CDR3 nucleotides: TGTGCCAGCAGTCTTGACAGGCCCGGGGACACTGAAGCTTTCTTT. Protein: CASSLDRPGDTEAFF. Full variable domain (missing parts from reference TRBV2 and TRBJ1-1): EPEVTQTPSHQVTQMGQEVILRCVPISNHLYFYWYRQILGQKVEFLVSFYNNEISEKSEIFDDQFSVERPDGSNFTLKIRSTKLEDSAMYFCASSLDRPGDTEAFFGQGTRLTVV.

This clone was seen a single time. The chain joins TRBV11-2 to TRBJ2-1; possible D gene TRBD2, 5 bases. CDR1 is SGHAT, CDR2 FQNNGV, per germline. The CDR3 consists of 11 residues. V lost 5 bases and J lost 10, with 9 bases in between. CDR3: CASSDPGEQFF. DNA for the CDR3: TGTGCCAGCAGCGACCCGGGAGAGCAGTTCTTC. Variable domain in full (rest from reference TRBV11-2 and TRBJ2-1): EAGVAQSPRYKIIEKRQSVAFWCNPISGHATLYWYQQILGQGPKLLIQFQNNGVVDDSQLPKDRFSAERLKGVDSTLKIQPAKLEDSAVYLCASSDPGEQFFGPGTRLTVL.

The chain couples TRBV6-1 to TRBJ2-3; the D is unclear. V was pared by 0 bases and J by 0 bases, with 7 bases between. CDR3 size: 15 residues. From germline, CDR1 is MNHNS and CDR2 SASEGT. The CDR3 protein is CASSEAPASTDTQYF. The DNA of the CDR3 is TGTGCCAGCAGTGAAGCGCCAGCTAGCACAGATACGCAGTATTTT.

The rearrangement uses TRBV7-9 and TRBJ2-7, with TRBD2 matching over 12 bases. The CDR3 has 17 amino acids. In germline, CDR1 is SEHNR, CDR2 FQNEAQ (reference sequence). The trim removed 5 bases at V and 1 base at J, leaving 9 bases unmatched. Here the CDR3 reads CASSIPTSGRGSYEQYF. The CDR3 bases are TGTGCCAGCAGCATCCCGACTAGCGGGAGAGGGTCCTACGAGCAGTACTTC.

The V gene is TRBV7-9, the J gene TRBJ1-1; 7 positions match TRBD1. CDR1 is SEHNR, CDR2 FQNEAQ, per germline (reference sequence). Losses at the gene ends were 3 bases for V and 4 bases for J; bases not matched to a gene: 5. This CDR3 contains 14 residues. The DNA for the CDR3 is TGTGCCAGCAGCTTGACAGGGAAGGGCACTGAAGCTTTCTTT. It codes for CASSLTGKGTEAFF.

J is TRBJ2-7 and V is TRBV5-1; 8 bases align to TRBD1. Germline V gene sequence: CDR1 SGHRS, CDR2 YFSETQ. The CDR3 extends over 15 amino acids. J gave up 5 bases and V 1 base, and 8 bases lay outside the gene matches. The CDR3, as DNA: TGCGCCAGCAGCTTGAGGGGACAGGAGGCCAACGAGCAGTACTTC. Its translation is CASSLRGQEANEQYF.